The rows below give T cell receptor beta chains drawn from one sample of a study of blood T cell repertoires in COVID-19. Sequenced by immunoSEQ multiplex PCR; TCRdb stores in-frame clones only, minus some. Altogether around 260,000 clones are present, 90% being singletons, with the ten largest covering 1.1%. Sequencing was done on a sample of PBMCs or T cells enriched from blood (not recorded which). Every receptor here comes from a woman aged 25-40 years who had recovered from COVID-19. The CDR3 runs from the conserved cysteine through the conserved F or W. D genes are given only for firm matches. Some rows mark clone size as missing; the rest say once, few, many or name a class of expanded clone.

J gene: TRBJ1-1; V gene: TRBV7-9; CDR3 length: 16; D gene: TRBD1; clone size: -; CDR3 protein: CASSLKGTGLGTEAFF; CDR3 DNA: TGTGCCAGCAGCTTAAAGGGGACAGGGTTGGGAACTGAAGCTTTCTTT
J gene: TRBJ1-2; V gene: TRBV12-3/TRBV12-4; CDR3 length: 12; D gene: -; clone size: -; CDR3 protein: CASTQGIYGYTF; CDR3 DNA: TGTGCCAGCACCCAGGGGATCTATGGCTACACCTTC
J gene: TRBJ2-1; V gene: TRBV4-3; CDR3 length: 17; D gene: TRBD2; clone size: -; CDR3 protein: CASSQDRLSGFYNEQFF; CDR3 DNA: TGCGCCAGCAGCCAAGACAGACTTAGCGGGTTTTACAATGAGCAGTTCTTC
J gene: TRBJ1-1; V gene: TRBV7-9; CDR3 length: 15; D gene: TRBD1; clone size: -; CDR3 protein: CASSPPTGGYTEAFF; CDR3 DNA: TGTGCCAGCAGTCCTCCCACAGGGGGGTATACTGAAGCTTTCTTT
J gene: TRBJ1-4; V gene: TRBV19; CDR3 length: 14; D gene: TRBD1; clone size: -; CDR3 protein: CASMKTGGGEKLFF; CDR3 DNA: TGTGCCAGTATGAAGACAGGGGGCGGTGAAAAACTGTTTTTT
J gene: TRBJ1-6; V gene: TRBV28; CDR3 length: 15; D gene: TRBD1; clone size: -; CDR3 protein: CASRLPDRDNSPLHF; CDR3 DNA: TGTGCCAGCAGGCTCCCCGACAGGGATAATTCACCCCTCCACTTT
J gene: TRBJ2-7; V gene: TRBV10-3; CDR3 length: 13; D gene: TRBD2; clone size: -; CDR3 protein: CAISRTSADEQYF; CDR3 DNA: TGTGCCATCTCTCGGACTAGCGCAGACGAGCAGTACTTC
J gene: TRBJ1-2; V gene: TRBV7-9; CDR3 length: 14; D gene: -; clone size: -; CDR3 protein: CASSLDRENYGYTF; CDR3 DNA: TGTGCCAGCAGCTTAGACAGAGAGAACTATGGCTACACCTTC
J gene: TRBJ1-5; V gene: TRBV18; CDR3 length: 15; D gene: TRBD1; clone size: -; CDR3 protein: CASSDRQGENQPQHF; CDR3 DNA: TGTGCCAGCTCGGACCGACAGGGGGAGAATCAGCCCCAGCATTTT
J gene: TRBJ2-2; V gene: TRBV7-2; CDR3 length: 16; D gene: -; clone size: -; CDR3 protein: CASSLNPGRAAGELFF; CDR3 DNA: TGTGCCAGCAGCTTGAATCCCGGCAGGGCGGCCGGGGAGCTGTTTTTT
J gene: TRBJ2-1; V gene: TRBV28; CDR3 length: 15; D gene: -; clone size: -; CDR3 protein: CASSLYPGGDNEQFF; CDR3 DNA: TGTGCCAGCAGTTTATACCCTGGAGGAGACAATGAGCAGTTCTTC
J gene: TRBJ1-2; V gene: TRBV28; CDR3 length: 14; D gene: TRBD1; clone size: -; CDR3 protein: CASSLSLRQGVYTF; CDR3 DNA: TGTGCCAGCAGTTTATCTCTCCGACAGGGGGTCTACACCTTC
J gene: TRBJ2-7; V gene: TRBV19; CDR3 length: 15; D gene: -; clone size: -; CDR3 protein: CASSPGLGIIYEQYF; CDR3 DNA: TGTGCCAGTAGTCCAGGACTGGGAATAATCTACGAGCAGTACTTC
J gene: TRBJ2-1; V gene: TRBV27; CDR3 length: 16; D gene: -; clone size: -; CDR3 protein: CASSLKGAGAYNEQFF; CDR3 DNA: TGTGCCAGCAGTTTAAAAGGGGCAGGGGCGTACAATGAGCAGTTCTTC
J gene: TRBJ1-1; V gene: TRBV30; CDR3 length: 15; D gene: -; clone size: once; CDR3 protein: CAWSVYELRTSEAFF; CDR3 DNA: TGTGCCTGGAGTGTATACGAATTAAGGACTTCTGAAGCTTTCTTT
J gene: TRBJ2-2; V gene: TRBV5-6; CDR3 length: 15; D gene: -; clone size: -; CDR3 protein: CASSYFQGSTGELFF; CDR3 DNA: TGTGCCAGCAGCTACTTCCAGGGGAGCACCGGGGAGCTGTTTTTT
J gene: TRBJ1-3; V gene: TRBV7-9; CDR3 length: 15; D gene: TRBD1; clone size: -; CDR3 protein: CASSLEGASGNTIYF; CDR3 DNA: TGTGCCAGCAGCTTAGAGGGGGCCTCTGGAAACACCATATATTTT
J gene: TRBJ2-2; V gene: TRBV27; CDR3 length: 18; D gene: TRBD2; clone size: -; CDR3 protein: CASSTGTSGRAYTGELFF; CDR3 DNA: TGTGCCAGCAGTACTGGGACTAGCGGGAGGGCCTACACCGGGGAGCTGTTTTTT
J gene: TRBJ1-2; V gene: TRBV30; CDR3 length: 14; D gene: TRBD1; clone size: -; CDR3 protein: CAWSDRGRIYGYTF; CDR3 DNA: TGTGCCTGGAGTGACAGGGGGCGGATCTATGGCTACACCTTC
J gene: TRBJ1-5; V gene: TRBV2; CDR3 length: 15; D gene: TRBD1; clone size: -; CDR3 protein: CASSKTGGDNQPQHF; CDR3 DNA: TGTGCCAGCAGTAAAACAGGGGGTGACAATCAGCCCCAGCATTTT
J gene: TRBJ2-2; V gene: TRBV7-8; CDR3 length: 13; D gene: -; clone size: -; CDR3 protein: CASSLDGPGELFF; CDR3 DNA: TGTGCCAGCAGCTTAGATGGCCCCGGGGAGCTGTTTTTT
J gene: TRBJ1-2; V gene: TRBV5-1; CDR3 length: 15; D gene: TRBD1; clone size: -; CDR3 protein: CASSIGQGTNYGYTF; CDR3 DNA: TGCGCCAGCAGTATAGGACAGGGTACTAACTATGGCTACACCTTC